Included here is one T cell receptor (beta chain) sequence, with context. Its antigen is not identified. This entry comes from a study of identical twins. Study observations and caveats: Invariant populations such as MAIT and iNKT cells could partly muddle zero-insertion analyses.

Donors were all healthy Caucasians. A universal primer site was incorporated via template switching, and the cDNA contained unique molecular identifiers. TCRdb fed the 5' RACE reads into MiXCR, producing one record per CDR3 protein. The sample gives approximately 500,000 distinct CDR3 sequences, 24% of which show up once; around 3% is in the top ten. These data were likewise used in another study, on T cells expressing NK-cell markers.

The sequenced material came from CD4+ T cells sorted from blood. This clonotype was sampled from a woman aged 18-29 years in good health.

The CDR3 DNA sequence: TGCAGTGCTAGAGGGACTAGGAATGAGCAGTTCTTC. This sequence encodes CSARGTRNEQFF. The rearrangement links TRBV20-1 to TRBJ2-1; TRBD2 matches at 7 bases. CDR1 is DFQATT and CDR2 is SNEGSKA in the germline V gene (reference sequence). Trimming at V came to 1 base and at J to 7 bases, leaving 1 base not matched to a gene. The CDR3 contains 12 residues.